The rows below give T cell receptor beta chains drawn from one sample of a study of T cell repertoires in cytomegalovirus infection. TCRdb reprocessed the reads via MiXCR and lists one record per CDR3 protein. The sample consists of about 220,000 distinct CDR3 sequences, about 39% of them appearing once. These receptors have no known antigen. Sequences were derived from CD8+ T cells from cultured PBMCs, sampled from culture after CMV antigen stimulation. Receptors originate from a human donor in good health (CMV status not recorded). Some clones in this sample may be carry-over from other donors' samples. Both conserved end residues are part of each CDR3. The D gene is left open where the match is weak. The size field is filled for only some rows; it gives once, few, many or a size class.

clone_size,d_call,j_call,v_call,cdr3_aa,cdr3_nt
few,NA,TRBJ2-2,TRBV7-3,CASSLNRGPTGNTGELFF,TGTGCCAGCAGCTTAAACCGGGGTCCGACAGGGAACACCGGGGAGCTGTTTTTT
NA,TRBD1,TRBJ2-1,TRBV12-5,CASGLGKTGKNNEQFF,TGTGCTAGTGGTTTGGGCAAGACAGGGAAAAACAATGAGCAGTTCTTC
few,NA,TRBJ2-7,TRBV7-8,CASSLAGSEQYF,TGTGCCAGCAGCTTAGCAGGGTCCGAGCAGTACTTC
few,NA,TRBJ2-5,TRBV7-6,CASSPPRAGETQYF,TGTGCCAGCAGCCCCCCCAGGGCTGGGGAGACCCAGTACTTC
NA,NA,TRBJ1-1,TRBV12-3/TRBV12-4,CASSLVAFSNTEAFF,TGTGCCAGCAGTTTAGTGGCATTCTCGAACACTGAAGCTTTCTTT
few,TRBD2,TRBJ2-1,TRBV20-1,CSARDLRLAGGPYEQFF,TGCAGTGCTAGAGATCTCAGGCTAGCGGGAGGGCCCTATGAGCAGTTCTTC
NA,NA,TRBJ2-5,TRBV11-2,CAREGGTNQETQYF,TGTGCCAGGGAGGGAGGGACAAACCAAGAGACCCAGTACTTC
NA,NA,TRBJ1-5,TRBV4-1,CASSLGPYSNQPQHF,TGCGCCAGCAGCTTGGGACCGTATAGCAATCAGCCCCAGCATTTT
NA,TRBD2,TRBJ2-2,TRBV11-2,CASSPLSGRSTGELFF,TGTGCCAGCAGCCCCCTTAGCGGGAGATCCACCGGGGAGCTGTTTTTT
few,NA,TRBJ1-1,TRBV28,CASSLQGPLLNTEAFF,TGTGCCAGCAGTTTACAGGGCCCCCTTCTGAACACTGAAGCTTTCTTT
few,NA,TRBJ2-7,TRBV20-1,CSVLLSGPLSYEQYF,TGCAGTGTGTTATTAAGCGGGCCCTTGTCCTACGAGCAGTACTTC
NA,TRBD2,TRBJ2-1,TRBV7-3,CASSTTSVPYNEQFF,TGTGCCAGCAGCACTACTAGCGTACCCTACAATGAGCAGTTCTTC
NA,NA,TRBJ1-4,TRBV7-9,CASSSPTNEKLFF,TGTGCCAGCAGCTCCCCTACTAATGAAAAACTGTTTTTT
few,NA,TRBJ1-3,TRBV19,CASSWTESSGNTIYF,TGTGCCAGTAGCTGGACAGAGAGCTCTGGAAACACCATATATTTT
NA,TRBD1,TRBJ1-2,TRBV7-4,CANSLLDRGSYGYTF,TGTGCCAACAGCTTATTGGACAGGGGATCCTATGGCTACACCTTC
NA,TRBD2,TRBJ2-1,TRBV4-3,CASSQGPGRGENYNEQFF,TGCGCCAGCAGCCAAGGGCCGGGGCGGGGGGAGAACTACAATGAGCAGTTCTTC
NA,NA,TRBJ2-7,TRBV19,CASSNIQATYEQYF,TGTGCCAGTAGCAACATACAGGCTACCTACGAGCAGTACTTC
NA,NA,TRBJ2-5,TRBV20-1,CSASVESWETQYF,TGCAGTGCTAGTGTGGAGTCTTGGGAGACCCAGTACTTC
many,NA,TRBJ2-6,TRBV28,CASSLGSSGANVLTF,TGTGCCAGCAGTCTTGGGAGCTCTGGGGCCAACGTCCTGACTTTC
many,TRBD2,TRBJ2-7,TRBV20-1,CSALAGVSYEQYF,TGCAGTGCCTTAGCGGGAGTTTCCTACGAGCAGTACTTC
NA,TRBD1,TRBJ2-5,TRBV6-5,CASSYRDRVETQYF,TGTGCCAGCAGTTACAGGGACAGGGTAGAGACCCAGTACTTC
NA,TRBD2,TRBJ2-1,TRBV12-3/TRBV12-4,CASSPRVAGASDEQFF,TGTGCCAGCAGTCCTAGGGTCGCGGGAGCGTCTGATGAGCAGTTCTTC
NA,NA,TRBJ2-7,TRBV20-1,CSARPDTNYEQYF,TGCAGTGCTAGACCCGATACTAACTACGAGCAGTACTTC
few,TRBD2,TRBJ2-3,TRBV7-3,CASSNPGLAGEATDTQYF,TGTGCCAGCAGCAACCCGGGACTAGCGGGGGAGGCAACAGATACGCAGTATTTT
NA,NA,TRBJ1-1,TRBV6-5,CASSPRARAKGTEAFF,TGTGCCAGCAGTCCCCGGGCCAGGGCGAAGGGCACTGAAGCTTTCTTT
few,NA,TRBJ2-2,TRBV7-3,CASSSGPLMNTGELFF,TGTGCCAGCAGCTCCGGGCCGCTGATGAACACCGGGGAGCTGTTTTTT
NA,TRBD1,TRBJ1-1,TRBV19,CASEDRFEAFF,TGTGCCAGCGAGGACAGGTTTGAAGCTTTCTTT
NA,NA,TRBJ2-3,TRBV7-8,CASSLGYEGPGDTQYF,TGTGCCAGCAGCTTAGGATATGAGGGCCCGGGAGATACGCAGTATTTT
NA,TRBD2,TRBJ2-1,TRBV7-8,CASSTSLAGGSYNEQFF,TGTGCCAGCAGCACGAGCCTAGCGGGGGGGTCCTACAATGAGCAGTTCTTC
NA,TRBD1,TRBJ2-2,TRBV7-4,CASSSPEDRVNGELFF,TGTGCCAGCAGCTCGCCCGAGGACAGGGTGAATGGCGAGCTGTTTTTT
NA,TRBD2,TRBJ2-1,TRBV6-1,CASSEGRLAGGWSYNEQFF,TGTGCCAGCAGTGAAGGGCGGCTAGCGGGAGGGTGGTCCTACAATGAGCAGTTCTTC
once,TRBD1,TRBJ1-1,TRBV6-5,CASRGQGRGPNTEAFF,TGTGCCAGCAGGGGACAGGGAAGAGGGCCTAACACTGAAGCTTTCTTT
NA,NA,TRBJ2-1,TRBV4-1,CASSHALSSYNEQFF,TGCGCCAGCAGCCACGCCTTGAGCTCCTACAATGAGCAGTTCTTC
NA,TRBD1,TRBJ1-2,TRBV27,CASSPKTRTGHGYGYTF,TGTGCCAGCAGTCCGAAAACCCGGACAGGGCATGGTTATGGCTACACCTTC
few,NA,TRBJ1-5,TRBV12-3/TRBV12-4,CASSSEGQSNQPQHF,TGTGCCAGCAGCTCAGAAGGACAAAGCAATCAGCCCCAGCATTTT
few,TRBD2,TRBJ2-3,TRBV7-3,CASSSMGLAGGYTDTQYF,TGTGCCAGCAGCTCCATGGGACTAGCGGGAGGGTACACAGATACGCAGTATTTT